Listed here are 21 T cell receptor beta chains from one sample, sequenced in a study of blood T cell repertoires in COVID-19. This table comes from immunoSEQ multiplex PCR, and its TCRdb copy is limited to in-frame clones, with some not included. Among a few hundred thousand clones listed, more than 85% were seen once. Sequencing was done on a sample of PBMCs or T cells enriched from blood (not recorded which). The source of these receptors is a woman aged 50 to 60 who had recovered from COVID-19.

The genes are TRBV25-1 and TRBJ2-7; weak D call: TRBD1 (6 bases). CDR1 is MGHDK, CDR2 SYGVNS, per germline. CDR3 size: 13 residues. Trimming stripped 4 bases from V and 6 bases from J, with 13 bases between. As DNA, the CDR3 is TGTGCCAGCAGTGTCCAACAGGGTGCCGAGCAGTACTTC. Its protein is CASSVQQGAEQYF.

The chain employs TRBV7-6 and TRBJ2-7; the match to TRBD2 covers 8 bases. V lost 2 bases and J lost 3; bases outside the gene matches: 9. CDR1 is SGHVS and CDR2 is FNYEAQ in the germline V gene. The CDR3 runs 16 residues. The CDR3 loop reads CASSLFRSGSVYEQYF. CDR3 coding DNA: TGTGCCAGCAGCTTATTCAGGAGCGGGAGTGTCTACGAGCAGTACTTC.

The rearrangement uses TRBV11-2 and TRBJ2-7, with 9 bases aligning to TRBD2. Per germline, CDR1 SGHAT and CDR2 FQNNGV. The CDR3 runs to 18 residues. V trimming: 1 base; J trimming: 2 bases; junction bases outside the gene matches: 12. The DNA of the CDR3 is TGTGCCAGCAGCTTAGTGGGGACTAGCCCGTTGGGGGCCTACGAGCAGTACTTC. Translating it yields CASSLVGTSPLGAYEQYF.

This clone is a singleton in its sample. V is TRBV6-5 and J is TRBJ2-7; 10 nucleotides align to TRBD1. In germline, CDR1 is MNHEY, CDR2 SVGAGI. The length of the CDR3 is 16 residues. The V and J ends lost 4 bases and 5 bases, in that order; junction bases with no gene match: 11. The CDR3 region is CASSSRRGQGDHEQYF. CDR3 nucleotides: TGTGCCAGCAGTTCTAGAAGAGGACAGGGGGACCACGAGCAGTACTTC.

The chain carries TRBV4-2 and TRBJ2-7; 8 positions match TRBD2. There are 15 residues in the CDR3. Trimming removed 4 bases from V and 3 bases from J; junction bases left unmatched: 8. Germline CDR1 LGHNA, CDR2 YNFKEQ. DNA for the CDR3: TGTGCCAGCAGCCCAGGACTAGCTTTTATCTACGAGCAGTACTTC. Translation gives CASSPGLAFIYEQYF.

The V and J genes are TRBV7-9 and TRBJ2-7; 9 bases align to TRBD2. CDR3 size: 14 residues. V was pared by 3 bases and J by 7 bases, with 7 bases of the junction left unmatched. Per the germline V gene, CDR1 is SEHNR and CDR2 is FQNEAQ (reference sequence). This chain's CDR3 is CASSFSGSIGEQYF. CDR3 nucleotides: TGTGCCAGCAGCTTTAGCGGGAGTATCGGGGAGCAGTACTTC.

The count of this clone is one. The V gene is TRBV28, the J gene TRBJ1-2; 7 bases fit TRBD1. This CDR3 spans 16 amino acids. V shed 3 bases and J 1 base; nucleotides not matched to a gene: 8. The V gene's germline CDR1 is MDHEN and CDR2 SYDVKM. CDR3 nucleotide sequence: TGTGCCAGCAGTTTGGCTACCAGGGGGATTAACTATGGCTACACCTTC. This encodes CASSLATRGINYGYTF.

This chain joins TRBV3-1 (or the pseudogene TRBV3-2) and TRBJ2-1; 9 bases align to TRBD2. The CDR3 is made up of 16 amino acids. Trimming took 0 bases from V and 4 from J; bases not matched to a gene: 4. The germline V gene has CDR1 LGHDT and CDR2 YNNKEL (reference sequence). CDR3 sequence reads: CASSQERSGSYNEQFF. The CDR3 DNA reads TGTGCCAGCAGCCAAGAGCGTAGCGGGAGTTACAATGAGCAGTTCTTC.

The chain uses TRBV18 and TRBJ1-5; perhaps TRBD1 as D (6 bases). CDR3 length equals 14 residues. Germline-derived CDR1 and CDR2 are KGHSH and LQKENI. V was trimmed by 4 bases and J by 8 bases, leaving 15 bases between them. CDR3 sequence (DNA): TGTGCCAGCTCACGAGCCAGGGGTAAAGAGCCCCAGCATTTT. Protein sequence: CASSRARGKEPQHF.

The rearrangement joins TRBV7-2 to TRBJ2-7; tentatively, D is TRBD1 (5 bases). CDR1 and CDR2 (germline): SGHTA, FQGNSA. CDR3 size: 13 residues. V was clipped by 1 base and J by 5 bases, with 9 bases between them. The CDR3 here is CASSLVGRDEQYF. The CDR3 bases are TGTGCCAGCAGCTTAGTTGGCAGGGACGAGCAGTACTTC. Drawing the rest from reference TRBV7-2 and TRBJ2-7, the complete variable domain is GAGVSQSPSNKVTEKGKDVELRCDPISGHTALYWYRQSLGQGLEFLIYFQGNSAPDKSGLPSDRFSAERTGGSVSTLTIQRTQQEDSAVYLCASSLVGRDEQYFGPGTRLTVT.

The chain couples TRBV19 to TRBJ2-2; 11 bases align to TRBD2. V was clipped by 4 bases and J by 2 bases; unmatched bases: 6. CDR1 and CDR2 (germline): LNHDA, SQIVND (reference sequence). There are 17 residues in the CDR3. For the CDR3, the DNA is TGTGCCAGTAGTAAAATAGCGGGAGGGCCCAACACCGGGGAGCTGTTTTTT. This gives the protein CASSKIAGGPNTGELFF.

The rearrangement joins TRBV10-3 to TRBJ1-5, with D perhaps matching TRBD1 (6 bases). The germline CDR1 and CDR2 sequences are ENHRY and SYGVKD. The CDR3 spans 15 residues. V was trimmed by 6 bases and J by 10 bases, leaving 22 bases between them. CDR3 in DNA: TGTGCCATCAGCACCCGGGGGGGGGCGGAGGAACCCCAGCATTTT. Encoded protein: CAISTRGGAEEPQHF.

The CDR3 loop reads CASRWIGDTEAFF. The CDR3, as DNA: TGCGCCAGCAGATGGATCGGAGATACTGAAGCTTTCTTT. This chain connects TRBV5-1 to TRBJ1-1, with unresolved D. The CDR3 contains 13 residues. The V end lost 5 bases, the J end lost 5 bases, and 13 bases lay between the germline ends. Per germline, CDR1 SGHRS and CDR2 YFSETQ.

The rearrangement uses TRBV5-8 and TRBJ2-5; 9 nucleotides align to TRBD2. The CDR3 runs to 17 residues. In germline, CDR1 is SGHTS, CDR2 YDEGEE. With V trimmed by 0 bases and J by 1 base, 7 bases remained unmatched. The CDR3 reads CASSLALAGFGQETQYF. CDR3 coding DNA: TGTGCCAGCAGCTTGGCGCTAGCGGGATTTGGCCAAGAGACCCAGTACTTC.

This sequence joins TRBV19 and TRBJ2-4; a weak D match, TRBD2 (6 bases). CDR3 size: 11 residues. Germline V gene lookup returns CDR1 LNHDA and CDR2 SQIVND (reference sequence). Trimming took off 4 bases at V and 8 bases at J, with 6 bases between the two ends. CDR3 amino acids: CASSKRDIQYF. In nucleotides, the CDR3 is TGTGCCAGTAGTAAGCGGGACATTCAGTACTTC.

The chain recombines TRBV29-1 with TRBJ1-2, with D unclear. V gave up 4 bases and J gave up 3 bases, with 9 bases separating them. The CDR3 is 12 amino acids. Germline lookup yields CDR1 SQVTM and CDR2 ANQGSEA. In DNA form, the CDR3 reads TGCAGCGTTGCCCCTGCGGACTATGGCTACACCTTC. Its translation: CSVAPADYGYTF.

This clone has only a few counts. The chain is built from TRBV7-6 and TRBJ2-1; 8 bases line up with TRBD2. The CDR3 is made up of 17 amino acids. Unmatched junction bases numbered 4, after V lost 0 bases and J lost 0 bases. From germline, CDR1 is SGHVS and CDR2 FNYEAQ. CDR3 loop: CASSLAVAGGSYNEQFF. CDR3 nucleotides: TGTGCCAGCAGCTTAGCGGTGGCGGGAGGCTCCTACAATGAGCAGTTCTTC.

J is TRBJ2-7 and V is TRBV5-8; 7 nucleotides align to TRBD1. This CDR3 is built from 15 residues. Germline assignment: CDR1 SGHTS and CDR2 YDEGEE. V lost 5 bases, J lost 3 bases, and 11 bases stayed unmatched. The CDR3 DNA follows: TGTGCCAGCAGGCCCGGGACAGCGTATAGCTACGAGCAGTACTTC. Its translation is CASRPGTAYSYEQYF. The variable domain in full, completed from reference TRBV5-8 and TRBJ2-7, reads EAGVTQSPTHLIKTRGQQATLRCSPISGHTSVYWYQQALGLGLQFLLWYDEGEERNRGNFPPRFSGRQFPNYSSELNVNALELEDSALYLCASRPGTAYSYEQYFGPGTRLTVT.

The rearrangement links TRBV21-1 to TRBJ1-1; the D call TRBD1 from the table was never checked on the DNA. TRBV21-1 constitutes a pseudogene. The CDR3 is 20 residues long. DNA of the CDR3: TGTGCCAGCAGCGAAAACAGGGGGCCAAATACAGAAAGTATGAACACTGAAGCTTTCTTT. Amino acids: CASSENRGPNTESMNTEAFF.

This chain joins TRBV11-2 and TRBJ2-2, with a possible D match to TRBD2 (6 bases). Germline CDR1 is SGHAT and CDR2 is FQNNGV. Trimming pared 6 bases from V and 0 bases from J, leaving 11 bases between. This CDR3 has 15 residues. The CDR3 DNA follows: TGTGCCAGCAGTTATCGCGGGGCGAACACCGGGGAGCTGTTTTTT. It encodes CASSYRGANTGELFF.

V usage is TRBV9 and J usage is TRBJ2-2; D unclear. This CDR3 has 12 amino acids. The germline V and J ends were trimmed by 0 bases and 7 bases, with 4 bases remaining between them. The germline V gene encodes CDR1 SGDLS and CDR2 YYNGEE. Written as DNA, the CDR3 is TGTGCCAGCAGCGTAGCCGGCGGGGAGCTGTTTTTT. Its protein product is CASSVAGGELFF. Complete variable domain (other parts from reference TRBV9 and TRBJ2-2): DSGVTQTPKHLITATGQRVTLRCSPRSGDLSVYWYQQSLDQGLQFLIQYYNGEERAKGNILERFSAQQFPDLHSELNLSSLELGDSALYFCASSVAGGELFFGEGSRLTVL.